This T cell receptor beta chain was captured by sequencing in a study of PD-L1 blockade in urothelial cancer. Germline CDR1 reads SQVTM; CDR2 reads ANQGSEA. The CDR3 totals 13 residues. V gave up 3 bases and J gave up 6 bases, with 12 bases separating them. Profiled with immunoSEQ multiplex PCR; TCRdb holds only in-frame clones, not every one. The sample contains some 89,000 clones, more than 75% of which appear only once. This sample's time point: pretreatment peripheral blood. The starting material was PBMCs, obtained around atezolizumab (anti-PD-L1) treatment. This sequence originates from a man in his 60s with urothelial cancer. The rearrangement joins TRBV29-1 to TRBJ2-1; no clear D. CDR3 in DNA: TGCAGCGTTGAGGATACTCTAGGCAATGAGCAGTTCTTC. This codes for CSVEDTLGNEQFF.